This TCR beta chain was found in a study of T cell repertoires in cytomegalovirus infection. TCRdb fed the reads into MiXCR, producing one record per CDR3 protein. The sample holds roughly 230,000 distinct CDR3 sequences, approximately 22% seen once. Many counts were recorded for this clonotype. CDR1 and CDR2 (germline): MNHNS, SASEGT. This CDR3 is 14 amino acids long. V shed 10 bases, J shed 6 bases, and the junction held 15 bases outside the gene matches. The receptor was derived from a human donor in good health (CMV status not recorded). Some clones in this sample may be carry-over from other donors' samples. The sample was CD8+ T cells from PBMCs. This chain links TRBV6-1 with TRBJ2-7; 7 bases match TRBD1. CDR3 protein: CATTVGQYGGEQYF. The CDR3 DNA is TGTGCCACCACCGTGGGACAGTATGGGGGCGAGCAGTACTTC.